This TCR beta chain is drawn from a study of T cells in narcolepsy. Overall study findings and caveats: Reportedly, autoreactive clonotypes were serially detected in patients' blood but not controls'. Same-patient CSF and blood CD4+ T cell clonotypes included HCRT-specific and TRIB2-specific autoreactive ones.

Sequencing used immunoSEQ multiplex PCR; TCRdb keeps in-frame clones, though not all of them. The sample contains about 10,000 clones, roughly 77% of which appear only once. In regard to this clone: The antigen is undetermined.

Germline lookup yields CDR1 SGHVS and CDR2 FQNEAQ. Trimming shortened V by 2 bases and J by 0 bases, and 8 bases separated the two germline ends. The CDR3 spans 15 residues. This sequence originates from a human donor with narcolepsy. The V and J genes are TRBV7-8 and TRBJ2-1; TRBD1 might be the D (6 bases). The source material was CD45RA- memory CD8+ T cells from PBMCs. The CDR3 DNA sequence: TGTGCCAGCAGCTTAACCAGGGGCTCCTACAATGAGCAGTTCTTC. Encoded protein: CASSLTRGSYNEQFF.